These 22 T cell receptor beta chains came from one sample sequenced in a study of T cell repertoires in cytomegalovirus infection. No antigen has been identified for these receptors. TCRdb re-derived calls from the reads in MiXCR, one entry per CDR3 protein. The table has about 220,000 distinct CDR3 sequences, 38% seen once; the top ten hold approximately 60%. The sequenced sample was CD8+ T cells from cultured PBMCs, obtained from culture after CMV antigen stimulation. Receptor source: a human donor in good health (CMV status not recorded). Some clones in this sample may be carry-over from other donors' samples.

The chain uses TRBV12-3 or TRBV12-4 and TRBJ2-1; TRBD1 agrees at 8 bases. This CDR3 has 12 residues. Trimming cost V 11 bases and J 8 bases; bases outside gene matches: 8. The CDR3, as DNA: TGTGCCGCCAGGGGGCTGGGAGATGAGCAGTTCTTC. This sequence encodes CAARGLGDEQFF.

This clonotype was seen ten or more times. An end of the junction differs from the germline gene, which may be a read error. This sequence joins TRBV7-7 and TRBJ2-2, with D maybe TRBD2 (5 bases). CDR1 SSHAT and CDR2 FNYEAQ come from the germline V gene (reference sequence). This CDR3 has 14 residues. This chain's CDR3 is CASSSGLYTGELFF. DNA of the CDR3: TGTGCTAGCAGCTCAGGACTGTACACCGGGGAGCTGTTTTTT.

This chain uses TRBV28 with TRBJ2-1; TRBD2 is a possible D gene (7 bases). V lost 5 bases and J 1 base, leaving 21 bases between the germline ends. CDR1 and CDR2 from the germline V gene are MDHEN and SYDVKM. This CDR3 has 18 amino acids. This CDR3 is CASSNRVASGLSYNEQFF. The CDR3, as DNA: TGTGCCAGCAGTAACAGGGTCGCTAGCGGCCTTTCCTACAATGAGCAGTTCTTC.

The chain uses TRBV29-1 and TRBJ1-2; no clear D gene. This CDR3 is 13 amino acids long. V dropped 6 bases and J dropped 8 bases, with 19 bases sitting between them. CDR1 is SQVTM and CDR2 is ANQGSEA in the germline V gene. The CDR3 is CSVLEFLQDGYTF. The DNA of the CDR3 is TGCAGCGTCCTGGAATTCCTCCAGGACGGCTACACCTTC.

There are a few counts of this clonotype. The J gene is TRBJ1-1, the V gene TRBV7-9, with D possibly TRBD1 on 6 matching bases. The germline V and J ends were trimmed by 5 bases and 8 bases, with 12 bases remaining between them. The CDR3 is made up of 12 amino acids. CDR1 is SEHNR and CDR2 is FQNEAQ in the germline V gene (reference sequence). The chain's CDR3 is CASSPVGTEAFF. CDR3 in DNA: TGTGCCAGCAGCCCCGTCGGGACAGAAGCTTTCTTT.

The chain employs TRBV7-2 and TRBJ2-7; TRBD1 or TRBD2 may be the D gene (6 bases each). Germline-derived CDR1 and CDR2 are SGHTA and FQGNSA. The germline V and J ends were trimmed by 11 bases and 8 bases, with 16 bases remaining between them. This CDR3 region has 11 residues. CDR3 sequence (DNA): TGTGCCGTAAGGGGGGCCAACAAGCAGTACTTC. This translates into CAVRGANKQYF.

This chain connects TRBV7-4 to TRBJ2-3; TRBD2 aligns across 10 bases. This CDR3 comprises 15 residues. The ends lost 6 bases at V and 2 bases at J; junction bases unmatched: 5. Germline V CDR1 and CDR2: SGHVT, SQSDAQ. The CDR3 coding sequence is TGTGCCAGCAGGATAACTAGCGGGACCACAGATACGCAGTATTTT. This encodes CASRITSGTTDTQYF.

This clonotype has ten or more counts. The chain uses TRBV7-7 and TRBJ2-1; 11 positions agree with TRBD2. CDR1 SSHAT and CDR2 FNYEAQ come from the germline V gene (reference sequence). The CDR3 runs 15 residues. With V trimmed by 3 bases and J by 9 bases, 7 bases remained unmatched. CDR3 sequence (DNA): TGTGCCAGCAGCTTGTCTAGCGGGGGGCCAGGTGAGCAGTTCTTC. As protein: CASSLSSGGPGEQFF.

The V gene is TRBV4-2, the J gene TRBJ2-7; D possibly corresponds to TRBD1 (5 bases). The CDR3 totals 14 residues. The ends were cut back, 4 bases at V and 2 bases at J, with 12 bases in the middle. Germline assignment: CDR1 LGHNA and CDR2 YNFKEQ. The CDR3 coding sequence is TGTGCCAGCAGCCTGACAGTCGACCCCTACGAGCAGTACTTC. Translating it yields CASSLTVDPYEQYF.

The chain employs TRBV6-2 or TRBV6-3 and TRBJ1-1; D is possibly TRBD1 (5 bases). V lost 4 bases, J lost 5 bases, and 11 bases lay in between. CDR1 MNHEY and CDR2 SVGEGT come from the germline V gene. The CDR3 covers 13 residues. DNA of the CDR3: TGTGCCAGCAGTTTCGGGGGGGAGACTGAAGCTTTCTTT. This translates into CASSFGGETEAFF.

The chain joins TRBV25-1 to TRBJ1-1; D gene ambiguous. Germline CDR1 is MGHDK and CDR2 is SYGVNS. V was pared by 1 base and J by 4 bases, with 7 bases between. The CDR3 runs 13 residues. The CDR3 coding sequence is TGTGCCAGCAGTGAATTGGACGGCACTGAAGCTTTCTTT. It specifies CASSELDGTEAFF.

A few counts support this clonotype. The chain is built from TRBV6-1 and TRBJ1-6; TRBD1 agrees at 7 bases. The CDR3 runs to 17 residues. After removal of 5 bases from V and 4 bases from J, the junction contained 11 bases not matched to a gene. Germline CDR1 MNHNS, CDR2 SASEGT. The CDR3 nucleotides read TGTGCCAGCAGTTGGGGACAGTCAAGGGGGTATAATTCACCCCTCCACTTT. This gives the protein CASSWGQSRGYNSPLHF.

There are many counts of this clonotype. The chain uses TRBV6-1 and TRBJ2-1, with 8 positions matching TRBD2. There are 15 residues in the CDR3. After removal of 4 bases from V and 4 bases from J, the junction contained 6 bases not matched to a gene. Germline loops: CDR1 MNHNS, CDR2 SASEGT. The DNA of the CDR3 is TGTGCCAGCAGTGCCGGGAGGGGTTATTACAATGAGCAGTTCTTC. Translating gives CASSAGRGYYNEQFF.

V gene TRBV6-5 combines with J gene TRBJ2-3; 7 bases match TRBD1. Germline V CDR1 and CDR2: MNHEY, SVGAGI. CDR3 size: 15 residues. After removal of 9 bases from V and 4 bases from J, the junction contained 13 bases not matched to a gene. The CDR3 loop is CARSPRQGKSDTQYF. The CDR3 DNA reads TGTGCCAGAAGCCCAAGACAGGGAAAATCAGATACGCAGTATTTT.

This clonotype was detected only a few times. The CDR3 loop is CASSMTSGSSDTQYF. The CDR3 nucleotides are TGTGCCAGCAGCATGACTAGCGGGAGCTCAGATACGCAGTATTTT. V is TRBV7-6 and J is TRBJ2-3; 12 nucleotides agree with TRBD2. J lost 4 bases, V lost 5 bases, and 4 bases had no gene match. CDR1 is SGHVS, CDR2 FNYEAQ, per germline. The CDR3 loop spans 15 amino acids.

This clonotype was detected only a few times. V gene TRBV7-8 combines with J gene TRBJ2-5; no definite D call. V dropped 2 bases and J dropped 1 base, with 8 bases sitting between them. CDR1 and CDR2 (germline): SGHVS, FQNEAQ. This CDR3 has 14 amino acids. CDR3 DNA sequence: TGTGCCAGCAGCTTAAGTAGGGCCCAAGAGACCCAGTACTTC. Its translation is CASSLSRAQETQYF.

This clonotype was picked up many times. The chain recombines TRBV7-2 with TRBJ2-7; 7 bases are a match to TRBD1. This CDR3 is built from 13 residues. Germline V gene data show CDR1 as SGHTA and CDR2 as FQGNSA. With 0 bases clipped from V and 4 bases from J, the junction kept 0 bases outside the gene matches. Here the CDR3 DNA reads TGTGCCAGCAGCTTAGCCAGGGGGTACGAGCAGTACTTC. Translating it yields CASSLARGYEQYF.

This clonotype was seen at least ten times. V gene TRBV20-1 combines with J gene TRBJ2-7, with 13 bases lining up with TRBD2. CDR3 size: 14 residues. V lost 5 bases and J lost 7; bases outside the gene matches: 8. Looked up from germline, CDR1 is DFQATT and CDR2 is SNEGSKA (reference sequence). The DNA for the CDR3 is TGCAGTGCTCGTGGGACTAGCGGGATTTCTGAGCAGTACTTC. As protein: CSARGTSGISEQYF.

The sample holds many counts of this clonotype. The gene calls are TRBV6-1 and TRBJ1-2, with 11 bases that match TRBD1. Trimming removed 5 bases from V and 4 bases from J; junction bases left unmatched: 12. The CDR3 spans 17 residues. Germline V CDR1 and CDR2: MNHNS, SASEGT. CDR3 sequence (DNA): TGTGCCAGCAGTTTCATGGACAGGGGGCGGGCGAGCTATGGCTACACCTTC. It is translated as CASSFMDRGRASYGYTF.

The chain joins TRBV7-9 to TRBJ2-7; D may be TRBD1 (6 bases). With 5 bases removed from V and 5 bases from J, the gap between germline ends came to 25 bases. From germline, CDR1 is SEHNR and CDR2 FQNEAQ (reference sequence). CDR3 length: 17 amino acids. CDR3 region: CASSTGTGLGSSHEQYF. CDR3 bases: TGTGCCAGCAGCACCGGTACAGGGTTGGGCAGTTCCCACGAGCAGTACTTC.

This clonotype showed up many times. The DNA of the CDR3 is TGTGCCAGCGCCCTGGGGCAGGAGTATAGCAATCAGCCCCAGCATTTT. Amino acids: CASALGQEYSNQPQHF. This chain joins TRBV27 and TRBJ1-5; D may be TRBD1 (5 bases). The CDR3 totals 16 residues. Trimming took off 8 bases at V and 0 bases at J, with 17 bases between the two ends. Per germline, CDR1 MNHEY and CDR2 SMNVEV (reference sequence).

This chain connects TRBV27 to TRBJ2-7; 9 bases align to TRBD2. V lost 6 bases to trimming and J lost 0 bases; unmatched junction nucleotides: 15. The CDR3 is made up of 18 amino acids. The germline CDR1 and CDR2 sequences are MNHEY and SMNVEV (reference sequence). CDR3 bases: TGTGCCAGCAGCAAAGACATTTCACGCGGGAGGGCCTCCTACGAGCAGTACTTC. Encoded protein: CASSKDISRGRASYEQYF.